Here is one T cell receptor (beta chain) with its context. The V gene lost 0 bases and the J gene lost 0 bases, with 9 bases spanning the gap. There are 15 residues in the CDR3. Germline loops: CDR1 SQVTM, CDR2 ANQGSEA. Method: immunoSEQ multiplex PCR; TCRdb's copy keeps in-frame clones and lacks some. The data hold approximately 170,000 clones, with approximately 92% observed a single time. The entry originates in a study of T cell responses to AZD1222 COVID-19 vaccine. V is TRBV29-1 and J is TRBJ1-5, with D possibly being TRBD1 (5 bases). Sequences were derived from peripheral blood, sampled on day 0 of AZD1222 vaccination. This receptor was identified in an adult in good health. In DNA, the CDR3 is TGCAGCGTTGAAGACAGAGGGGATAGCAATCAGCCCCAGCATTTT. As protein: CSVEDRGDSNQPQHF.